These 30 T cell receptor beta chains came from one sample sequenced in a study of cytomegalovirus exposure and HLA in healthy donors. Primers for the PCR totalled 60 Vbeta and 13 Jbeta. Using immunoSEQ multiplex PCR, the repertoire was profiled, and TCRdb retains in-frame clones only, with some absent. The table has some 150,000 clones, 75% to 80% seen once. Source material: PBMCs. The receptor source for this set is a female donor in good health and CMV-seronegative.

In nucleotides, the CDR3 is TGTGCCAGCAGCCTACAGGGATACGAGCAGTACTTC. Protein: CASSLQGYEQYF. The V and J genes are TRBV7-9 and TRBJ2-7; the D gene is possibly TRBD1 (6 bases). V was trimmed by 5 bases and J by 4 bases, leaving 9 bases between them. Looked up from germline, CDR1 is SEHNR and CDR2 is FQNEAQ (reference sequence). The CDR3 sequence is 12 residues long.

V and J are TRBV11-3 and TRBJ2-7; D perhaps matches TRBD2 (6 bases). Germline CDR1 and CDR2: SGHNT and YENEEA. This CDR3 has 17 amino acids. V lost 5 bases to trimming and J lost 4 bases, with 24 bases between them. The CDR3 DNA sequence: TGTGCCAGCAGCCCCCGTTTGGATGAGCGGGCTATATACGAGCAGTACTTC. It specifies CASSPRLDERAIYEQYF.

This clone was seen only a few times. This chain links TRBV19 with TRBJ1-5; 8 bases map to TRBD1. The germline V gene has CDR1 LNHDA and CDR2 SQIVND (reference sequence). There are 16 residues in the CDR3. Trimming at V came to 2 bases and at J to 0 bases, leaving 3 bases not matched to a gene. CDR3 loop: CASSIRQGASNQPQHF. In nucleotides, the CDR3 is TGTGCCAGTAGTATAAGGCAGGGGGCTAGCAATCAGCCCCAGCATTTT.

This clone appeared a single time. CDR3 nucleotides: TGCGCCAGCAGCTTGGGTCTCCCCGGGAGGACTGAAGCTTTCTTT. Its translation is CASSLGLPGRTEAFF. The chain uses TRBV5-1 and TRBJ1-1; D uncertain. Trimming took off 0 bases at V and 5 bases at J, with 14 bases between the two ends. The CDR3 extends over 15 amino acids. In germline, CDR1 is SGHRS, CDR2 YFSETQ.

The chain links TRBV14 to TRBJ2-7; 7 bases align to TRBD2. From germline, CDR1 is SGHDN and CDR2 FVKESK. Unmatched junction bases numbered 9, after V lost 4 bases and J lost 3 bases. This CDR3 comprises 15 residues. CDR3 nucleotides: TGTGCCAGCAGCCGTATGGGAGGGATGGGCTACGAGCAGTACTTC. This translates into CASSRMGGMGYEQYF.

This sequence joins TRBV2 and TRBJ2-5; 9 nucleotides line up with TRBD2. Per germline, CDR1 SNHLY and CDR2 FYNNEI. This CDR3 has 17 residues. V trimming: 0 bases; J trimming: 1 base; junction bases outside the gene matches: 6. The CDR3 nucleotides are TGTGCCAGCAGTGAAGCGCTTCGCGGGGGGGCCCAAGAGACCCAGTACTTC. This codes for CASSEALRGGAQETQYF.

V and J are TRBV7-9 and TRBJ1-2; a weak D match, TRBD1 (6 bases). The CDR3 covers 15 residues. Trimming took off 2 bases at V and 5 bases at J, with 15 bases between the two ends. Germline-derived CDR1 and CDR2 are SEHNR and FQNEAQ (reference sequence). The CDR3 loop reads CASSLTGTNPYGYTF. CDR3 nucleotides: TGTGCCAGCAGCTTAACAGGGACAAACCCATATGGCTACACCTTC.

This clone was detected only a few times. The chain employs TRBV25-1 and TRBJ1-3, with 8 nucleotides matching TRBD1. The CDR3 covers 16 residues. The junction had 7 bases not matched to a gene; V was cut back by 4 bases and J by 2 bases. From germline, CDR1 is MGHDK and CDR2 SYGVNS. The CDR3 spells CASSAPQGAAGNTIYF. CDR3 coding DNA: TGTGCCAGCAGTGCCCCCCAGGGGGCCGCTGGAAACACCATATATTTT.

This clone was counted a few times. V gene TRBV4-1 combines with J gene TRBJ2-1, with D maybe TRBD2 (5 bases). Germline values: CDR1 MGHRA, CDR2 YSYEKL. V gave up 0 bases and J gave up 0 bases, with 9 bases separating them. The length of the CDR3 is 16 residues. CDR3 sequence reads: CASSQDLRGSYNEQFF. The CDR3 DNA reads TGCGCCAGCAGCCAAGACTTACGGGGCTCCTACAATGAGCAGTTCTTC.

In DNA form, the CDR3 reads TGCAGCGTTGTAGGTGGACAGGGAGGGTTGAATGAGCAGTTCTTC. Translation gives CSVVGGQGGLNEQFF. The chain is built from TRBV29-1 and TRBJ2-1; D may be TRBD1 (8 bases). CDR3 size: 15 residues. Trimming left V 4 bases short and J 7 bases short, with 20 bases between. The V gene's germline CDR1 is SQVTM and CDR2 ANQGSEA.

The chain recombines TRBV27 with TRBJ1-3, with 9 bases fitting TRBD1. Germline-derived CDR1 and CDR2 are MNHEY and SMNVEV (reference sequence). The CDR3 is 14 amino acids. Trimming cost V 5 bases and J 4 bases; bases outside gene matches: 3. CDR3 in DNA: TGTGCCAGCAGTCAACAGGGGGCCGGAAACACCATATATTTT. It encodes CASSQQGAGNTIYF.

V is TRBV14 and J is TRBJ1-6; possible D gene TRBD1, 6 bases. The V end lost 4 bases, the J end lost 11 bases, and 21 bases lay between the germline ends. CDR1 and CDR2 (germline): SGHDN, FVKESK. This CDR3 contains 16 residues. The CDR3 spells CASSLSDSRAGTPLHF. CDR3 DNA: TGTGCCAGCAGCCTATCGGACAGTCGGGCAGGGACACCCCTCCACTTT.

The DNA of the CDR3 is TGTGCCAGCAGCTACGGGACTAGTCGCAATGAGCAGTTCTTC. Its translation is CASSYGTSRNEQFF. This sequence joins TRBV11-2 and TRBJ2-1; 8 nucleotides agree with TRBD2. After removal of 4 bases from V and 6 bases from J, the junction contained 5 bases not matched to a gene. Germline loops: CDR1 SGHAT, CDR2 FQNNGV. The CDR3 sequence is 14 residues long.

The table lists this clone with many counts. The sample carries other DNA sequences with the same CDR3. V and J are TRBV27 and TRBJ1-3; D might be TRBD1 (5 bases). Germline V gene sequence: CDR1 MNHEY, CDR2 SMNVEV (reference sequence). The CDR3 totals 13 residues. The V and J ends lost 3 bases and 7 bases respectively, with 10 bases between them. CDR3 sequence reads: CASSFERGNTIYF. CDR3 nucleotide sequence: TGTGCCAGCAGTTTCGAGCGGGGGAACACCATATATTTT.

The table lists this clone with a count of one. The junction departs from germline at one end; a sequencing error may be responsible. The chain employs TRBV7-9 and TRBJ2-5, with D unclear. This CDR3 contains 12 residues. Germline V gene lookup returns CDR1 SEHNR and CDR2 FQNEAQ (reference sequence). The CDR3 loop reads CSSSLRQETQYF. In DNA form, the CDR3 reads TGTTCCAGCAGCCTGCGGCAAGAGACCCAGTACTTC.

The J gene is TRBJ2-2, the V gene TRBV2; 11 nucleotides match TRBD2. Germline loops: CDR1 SNHLY, CDR2 FYNNEI. The V gene end was trimmed by 6 bases and the J gene end by 6 bases; junction bases not matched to a gene: 12. The CDR3 extends over 17 amino acids. The CDR3: CASSVSGGAWGSGELFF. The CDR3 bases are TGTGCCAGCAGCGTTAGCGGGGGGGCCTGGGGATCCGGGGAGCTGTTTTTT.

This clone was found many times. V and J are TRBV29-1 and TRBJ1-2; possible D gene TRBD1, 6 bases. V was trimmed by 7 bases and J by 0 bases, leaving 9 bases between them. This CDR3 is built from 12 residues. Germline V gene lookup returns CDR1 SQVTM and CDR2 ANQGSEA. In DNA, the CDR3 is TGCAGCGCCGGACAGTCTAACTATGGCTACACCTTC. Translation gives CSAGQSNYGYTF.

In this sample, this clone turned up a few times. The chain carries TRBV2 and TRBJ1-1; D might be TRBD1 (6 bases). Germline loops: CDR1 SNHLY, CDR2 FYNNEI. The CDR3 is 13 residues long. Deletions cut 9 bases from V and 6 bases from J, with 17 bases between. The CDR3 DNA follows: TGTGCCAGTATACGACAGGTCCTCGCTGAAGCTTTCTTT. It codes for CASIRQVLAEAFF.

The chain employs TRBV5-6 and TRBJ2-4, with a tentative D call TRBD1 (6 bases). Germline assignment: CDR1 SGHDT and CDR2 YYEEEE. V was shortened by 2 bases and J by 1 base, with 10 bases between the two germline ends. The CDR3 has 15 amino acids. The CDR3 loop is CASSFGQSAKNIQYF. The CDR3 bases are TGTGCCAGCAGCTTCGGACAGTCGGCCAAAAACATTCAGTACTTC.

The chain couples TRBV6-1 to TRBJ1-1, with D unresolved. Trimming took 5 bases from V and 4 from J, leaving 11 bases between them. The CDR3 totals 13 residues. Germline CDR1 and CDR2: MNHNS and SASEGT. As DNA, the CDR3 is TGTGCCAGCAGTCGGGTTGGAGGCACTGAAGCTTTCTTT. It encodes CASSRVGGTEAFF.

The V gene is TRBV7-9, the J gene TRBJ2-2; TRBD1 matches 9 bases. V was clipped by 5 bases and J by 5 bases; unmatched bases: 9. CDR3 length equals 16 residues. Germline-derived CDR1 and CDR2 are SEHNR and FQNEAQ (reference sequence). The CDR3 spells CASSPGGQGTTGELFF. DNA of the CDR3: TGTGCCAGCAGCCCCGGTGGACAGGGGACTACCGGGGAGCTGTTTTTT.

The chain recombines TRBV30 with TRBJ1-2; 7 positions match TRBD1. Germline trimming cut 5 bases from V and 0 bases from J; bases unmatched to any gene: 0. The CDR3 runs to 12 residues. Germline V gives CDR1 GTSNPN, CDR2 SVGIG (reference sequence). For the CDR3, the DNA is TGTGCCTGGGGACAGGCTAACTATGGCTACACCTTC. Protein: CAWGQANYGYTF.

The chain links TRBV7-6 to TRBJ1-3; possibly TRBD1 for D (5 bases). The V gene lost 2 bases and the J gene lost 8 bases, with 13 bases spanning the gap. This CDR3 comprises 14 residues. Germline V gives CDR1 SGHVS, CDR2 FNYEAQ. The CDR3 nucleotides read TGTGCCAGCAGCTTACTCCCGACGGGGGACACCATATATTTT. This gives the protein CASSLLPTGDTIYF.

The chain couples TRBV6-4 to TRBJ2-6; maybe TRBD1 (6 bases). CDR1 and CDR2 (germline): MRHNA, SNTAGT. The CDR3 length is 18 residues. Trimming took 0 bases from V and 4 from J, leaving 16 bases between them. CDR3 coding DNA: TGTGCCAGCAGTGACTCTACAGGGCCATCGGACGGGGCCAACGTCCTGACTTTC. Translating it yields CASSDSTGPSDGANVLTF.

The chain recombines TRBV21-1 with TRBJ2-1; TRBD2, the D gene given by the table, was not confirmed from the DNA. TRBV21-1 is marked as a pseudogene. CDR3 length: 18 amino acids. The CDR3 sequence: CASSKYWRDRSSYNEQFF. CDR3 bases: TGTGCCAGCAGCAAATACTGGAGGGACCGCAGCTCCTACAATGAGCAGTTCTTC.

The J gene is TRBJ2-6, the V gene TRBV18; D remains ambiguous. V was cut by 5 bases and J by 2 bases, with 4 bases left in between. The CDR3 runs to 13 residues. From germline, CDR1 is KGHSH and CDR2 LQKENI. As DNA, the CDR3 is TGTGCCAGCTCATATACTGGGGCCAACGTCCTGACTTTC. Its translation: CASSYTGANVLTF. The whole variable domain, filled in from reference TRBV18 and TRBJ2-6, reads NAGVMQNPRHLVRRRGQEARLRCSPMKGHSHVYWYRQLPEEGLKFMVYLQKENIIDESGMPKERFSAEFPKEGPSILRIQQVVRGDSAAYFCASSYTGANVLTFGAGSRLTVL.

This chain connects TRBV6-5 to TRBJ2-7; the match to TRBD2 covers 10 bases. CDR3 length: 14 amino acids. Per germline, CDR1 MNHEY and CDR2 SVGAGI. V was clipped by 6 bases and J by 1 base; unmatched bases: 3. CDR3 sequence reads: CASSRTSGSYEQYF. DNA for the CDR3: TGTGCCAGCAGCCGGACTAGCGGTTCCTACGAGCAGTACTTC.

The V and J genes are TRBV27 and TRBJ1-5; D not certain. Trimming took off 5 bases at V and 4 bases at J, with 18 bases between the two ends. This CDR3 is 16 amino acids long. Per germline, CDR1 MNHEY and CDR2 SMNVEV (reference sequence). The CDR3 sequence: CASSPVLAVQNQPQHF. In DNA, the CDR3 is TGTGCCAGCAGTCCAGTCCTGGCAGTCCAGAATCAGCCCCAGCATTTT.

This clone was observed a few times. The chain combines TRBV9 with TRBJ1-1; possibly TRBD1 for D (6 bases). This CDR3 comprises 13 residues. Deletions cut 7 bases from V and 1 base from J, with 11 bases between. Germline values: CDR1 SGDLS, CDR2 YYNGEE. CDR3 nucleotides: TGTGCCAGCCAACGACAGGCGAACACTGAAGCTTTCTTT. As protein: CASQRQANTEAFF.

J is TRBJ2-7 and V is TRBV7-9; TRBD1 matches at 10 bases. Germline V gene data show CDR1 as SEHNR and CDR2 as FQNEAQ (reference sequence). The CDR3 extends over 15 amino acids. V lost 4 bases and J lost 2; bases outside the gene matches: 5. For the CDR3, the DNA is TGTGCCAGCAGCTCACCGGGACAGGGGCCCTACGAGCAGTACTTC. Protein sequence: CASSSPGQGPYEQYF.